The TCR beta chain under discussion was sequenced for a study of blood T cell repertoires in COVID-19. Study summary: The study counted Cohort 3 donors as recovered given two negative PCRs, clearance, or symptom resolution. The United States, Italy and Spain provided the acute and convalescent COVID-19 samples. T cells, B-cell-depleted T cells, or PBMCs provided the cDNA or gDNA that served as material.

Per germline, CDR1 SEHNR and CDR2 FQNEAQ (reference sequence). The CDR3 extends over 12 amino acids. V shed 8 bases and J 6 bases; nucleotides not matched to a gene: 0. In the original processing: From reference gene primer amplification, estimates of nucleated cell counts were derived. The method was immunoSEQ multiplex PCR; TCRdb's version includes in-frame clones alone and lacks a portion of them. The V and J calls and clone size come from that table; D and trimming were worked out from the DNA. This table holds 350,000 to 400,000 clones, more than 70% found once. This clonotype was sampled from a man aged 35 to 55 in a cohort exposed to, infected with or recovered from COVID-19 (not recorded which). This rearrangement joins TRBV7-9 to TRBJ2-1; TRBD1 matches at 11 bases. The sample taken for sequencing was PBMCs or T cells enriched from blood (not recorded which). The CDR3 reads CASGTGGNEQFF. CDR3 coding DNA: TGTGCCAGCGGGACAGGGGGCAATGAGCAGTTCTTC.